Below are 15 T cell receptor beta chains sequenced from a single sample in a study of blood T cells in healthy people across ages. A second PCR, run for about 6 to 11 cycles, used a sample-barcoded 5' primer plus a J-beta primer mix. TCRdb called the 5' RACE reads again in MiXCR, with one record for every CDR3 protein. The sample includes under 800,000 distinct CDR3 sequences, 43% of them seen just once. Sequences were obtained from blood. These receptors all come from a woman aged 60-75 years in good health.

In its sample, this clonotype was seen once. The J gene is TRBJ2-7, the V gene TRBV3-1; D is uncertain. Deletions cut 3 bases from V and 7 bases from J, with 16 bases between. Germline V gives CDR1 LGHDT, CDR2 YNNKEL (reference sequence). The CDR3 extends over 14 amino acids. The CDR3 coding sequence is TGTGCCAGCAGCCACGTTCGTAAGGAGAATGAGCAGTACTTC. This sequence encodes CASSHVRKENEQYF.

This chain links TRBV7-2 with TRBJ2-7; D might be TRBD2 (5 bases). CDR1 SGHTA and CDR2 FQGNSA come from the germline V gene. The CDR3 contains 12 residues. Trimming cost V 6 bases and J 6 bases, with 12 bases left between them. CDR3 loop: CASSLTGSEQYF. The CDR3 DNA reads as TGTGCCAGCAGTTTGACGGGAAGCGAGCAGTACTTC. The whole variable domain, remainder taken from reference TRBV7-2 and TRBJ2-7, is GAGVSQSPSNKVTEKGKDVELRCDPISGHTALYWYRQSLGQGLEFLIYFQGNSAPDKSGLPSDRFSAERTGGSVSTLTIQRTQQEDSAVYLCASSLTGSEQYFGPGTRLTVT.

The gene calls are TRBV4-3 and TRBJ2-4; D is unresolved. The end of the DNA is better explained by TRBJ2-7, so the J call may be wrong. Germline V gene sequence: CDR1 LGHNA, CDR2 YSLEER. The CDR3 is 15 amino acids. The CDR3: CASSQDNRVTNEQYF. DNA of the CDR3: TGCGCCAGCAGCCAAGATAATAGGGTGACGAACGAGCAGTACTTC.

The sample holds a few counts of this clonotype. The chain is built from TRBV9 and TRBJ2-3; D might be TRBD2 (8 bases). CDR3 length: 15 residues. Per the germline V gene, CDR1 is SGDLS and CDR2 is YYNGEE. V was shortened by 10 bases and J by 10 bases, with 28 bases between the two germline ends. The CDR3, as DNA: TGTGCCCTACAGGGGATAGCGGGACCATATAGGCCGCAGTATTTT. This gives the protein CALQGIAGPYRPQYF.

V usage is TRBV20-1 and J usage is TRBJ1-1; 7 positions match TRBD1. Germline CDR1 DFQATT, CDR2 SNEGSKA (reference sequence). With 3 bases clipped from V and 1 base from J, the junction kept 5 bases outside the gene matches. This CDR3 is built from 14 residues. The CDR3 sequence: CSASPSGGNTEAFF. CDR3 coding DNA: TGCAGTGCTAGCCCTTCAGGGGGGAACACTGAAGCTTTCTTT.

Many counts were recorded for this clonotype. The chain has TRBV24-1 and TRBJ2-7; D remains unclear. Germline loops: CDR1 KGHDR, CDR2 SFDVKD. Trimming removed 2 bases from V and 0 bases from J, with 10 bases in between. This CDR3 is built from 15 residues. In DNA, the CDR3 is TGTGCCACCAGTGATTCTCGTACCATCTCCTACGAGCAGTACTTC. Translated: CATSDSRTISYEQYF.

The rearrangement joins TRBV6-2 or TRBV6-3 to TRBJ2-1; TRBD1 is a possible D gene (6 bases). The CDR3 is made up of 14 amino acids. The germline gives CDR1 MNHEY, CDR2 SVGEGT. The V gene lost 2 bases and the J gene lost 6 bases, with 11 bases spanning the gap. The CDR3 protein is CASSYRLDSNEQFF. In DNA, the CDR3 is TGTGCCAGCAGTTACCGACTGGACAGCAATGAGCAGTTCTTC.

This clonotype has a handful of counts. The gene calls are TRBV7-2 and TRBJ2-6; 10 nucleotides line up with TRBD1. Trimming removed 3 bases from V and 1 base from J; junction bases left unmatched: 6. Germline V gives CDR1 SGHTA, CDR2 FQGNSA. The CDR3 length is 18 residues. The chain's CDR3 is CASSFTRDRGSGANVLTF. DNA for the CDR3: TGTGCCAGCAGCTTTACCCGGGACAGGGGTTCTGGGGCCAACGTCCTGACTTTC.

This clonotype was counted only a few times. This chain joins TRBV6-6 and TRBJ2-1, with 8 bases fitting TRBD2. There are 17 residues in the CDR3. Germline V gene data show CDR1 as MNHNY and CDR2 as SVGAGI (reference sequence). V shed 7 bases, J shed 7 bases, and the junction held 18 bases outside the gene matches. The CDR3 is CASNLGGGRGVQNEQFF. The CDR3 bases are TGTGCCAGCAATTTGGGAGGTGGGCGGGGGGTACAGAATGAGCAGTTCTTC.

This chain connects TRBV20-1 to TRBJ1-4, with D possibly matching TRBD1 (5 bases). Trimming took 6 bases from V and 8 from J, leaving 16 bases between them. The CDR3 runs 13 residues. Looked up from germline, CDR1 is DFQATT and CDR2 is SNEGSKA (reference sequence). Written as DNA, the CDR3 is TGCAGTGCCCTGCGGAGGGGTGAGGAAAAACTGTTTTTT. Encoded protein: CSALRRGEEKLFF.

This clonotype came up a few times. This chain uses TRBV5-1 with TRBJ1-2; D is unresolved. This CDR3 region has 13 residues. Per germline, CDR1 SGHRS and CDR2 YFSETQ. Trimming took off 0 bases at V and 8 bases at J, with 11 bases between the two ends. Written as DNA, the CDR3 is TGCGCCAGCAGCTTGGAGGCTACTAGGGGCTACACCTTC. Translation: CASSLEATRGYTF.

This clonotype turned up a few times. The chain joins TRBV7-9 to TRBJ1-2, with a weak D call TRBD1 (5 bases). The CDR3 is 12 amino acids. Germline values: CDR1 SEHNR, CDR2 FQNEAQ (reference sequence). V was trimmed by 5 bases and J by 8 bases, leaving 12 bases between them. The CDR3 nucleotides are TGTGCCAGCAGCGCGGGGGGGGTAGGCTACACCTTC. Its protein is CASSAGGVGYTF. Supplemented by reference TRBV7-9 and TRBJ1-2, the full variable domain reads DTGVSQNPRHKITKRGQNVTFRCDPISEHNRLYWYRQTLGQGPEFLTYFQNEAQLEKSRLLSDRFSAERPKGSFSTLEIQRTEQGDSAMYLCASSAGGVGYTFGSGTRLTVV.

In its sample, this clonotype was seen many times. The V and J genes are TRBV6-1 and TRBJ2-5, with 7 bases fitting TRBD1. Trimming at V came to 6 bases and at J to 3 bases, leaving 4 bases not matched to a gene. The CDR3 covers 13 residues. CDR1 and CDR2 from the germline V gene are MNHNS and SASEGT. CDR3 DNA sequence: TGTGCCAGCAGGCGACAGGGCGAAGAGACCCAGTACTTC. Encoded protein: CASRRQGEETQYF.

This clonotype appeared a few times. The rearrangement links TRBV5-5 to TRBJ1-4, with TRBD1 identical over 10 bases. This CDR3 has 15 residues. CDR1 is SGHKS, CDR2 YYEKEE, per germline (reference sequence). The trim removed 5 bases at V and 6 bases at J, leaving 7 bases unmatched. DNA for the CDR3: TGTGCCAGCAGTTCGGTCGGGACAGGGGATGAAAAACTGTTTTTT. As protein: CASSSVGTGDEKLFF. Supplemented by reference TRBV5-5 and TRBJ1-4, the full variable domain reads DAGVTQSPTHLIKTRGQQVTLRCSPISGHKSVSWYQQVLGQGPQFIFQYYEKEERGRGNFPDRFSARQFPNYSSELNVNALLLGDSALYLCASSSVGTGDEKLFFGSGTQLSVL.

This clonotype was observed a few times. This chain connects TRBV25-1 to TRBJ2-3; 11 bases line up with TRBD1. Trimming cost V 5 bases and J 2 bases; bases outside gene matches: 6. CDR3 length: 16 amino acids. Germline V gene data show CDR1 as MGHDK and CDR2 as SYGVNS. CDR3 in DNA: TGTGCCAGCAGTTCCGGGACAGGGGGATACACAGATACGCAGTATTTT. This sequence encodes CASSSGTGGYTDTQYF.